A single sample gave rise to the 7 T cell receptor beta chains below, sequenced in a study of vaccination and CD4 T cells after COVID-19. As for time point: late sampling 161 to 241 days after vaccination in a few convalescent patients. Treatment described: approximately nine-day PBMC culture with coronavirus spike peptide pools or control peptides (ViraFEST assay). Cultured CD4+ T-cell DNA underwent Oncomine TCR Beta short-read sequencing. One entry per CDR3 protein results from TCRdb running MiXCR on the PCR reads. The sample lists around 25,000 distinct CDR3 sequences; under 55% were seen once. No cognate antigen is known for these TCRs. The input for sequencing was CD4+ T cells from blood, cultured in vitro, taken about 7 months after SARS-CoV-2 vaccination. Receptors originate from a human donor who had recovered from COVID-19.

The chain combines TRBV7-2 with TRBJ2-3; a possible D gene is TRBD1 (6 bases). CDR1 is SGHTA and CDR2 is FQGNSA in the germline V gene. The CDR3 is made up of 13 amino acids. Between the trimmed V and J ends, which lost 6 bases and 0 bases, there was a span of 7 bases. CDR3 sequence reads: CASSTGSTDTQYF. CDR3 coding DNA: TGTGCCAGCAGTACAGGGAGCACAGATACGCAGTATTTT.

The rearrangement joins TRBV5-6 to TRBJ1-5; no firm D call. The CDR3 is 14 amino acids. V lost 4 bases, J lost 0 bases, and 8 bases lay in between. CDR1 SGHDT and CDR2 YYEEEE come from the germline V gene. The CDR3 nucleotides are TGTGCCAGCAGCAACGGCAATAGCAATCAGCCCCAGCATTTT. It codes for CASSNGNSNQPQHF. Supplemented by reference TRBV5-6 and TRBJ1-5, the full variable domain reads DAGVTQSPTHLIKTRGQQVTLRCSPKSGHDTVSWYQQALGQGPQFIFQYYEEEERQRGNFPDRFSGHQFPNYSSELNVNALLLGDSALYLCASSNGNSNQPQHFGDGTRLSIL.

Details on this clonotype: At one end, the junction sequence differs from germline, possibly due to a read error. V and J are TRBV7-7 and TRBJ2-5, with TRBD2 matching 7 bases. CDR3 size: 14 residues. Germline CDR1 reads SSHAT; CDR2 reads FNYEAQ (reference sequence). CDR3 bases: TGTGCTAGCAGCTTTGGCGGGAGAAAGGAGACCCAGTACTTC. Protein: CASSFGGRKETQYF.

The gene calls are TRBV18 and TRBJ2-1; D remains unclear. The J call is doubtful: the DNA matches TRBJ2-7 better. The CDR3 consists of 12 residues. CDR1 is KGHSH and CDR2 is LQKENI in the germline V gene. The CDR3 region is CASSPGINEQYF. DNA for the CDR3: TGTGCCAGCTCACCAGGGATCAACGAGCAGTACTTC.

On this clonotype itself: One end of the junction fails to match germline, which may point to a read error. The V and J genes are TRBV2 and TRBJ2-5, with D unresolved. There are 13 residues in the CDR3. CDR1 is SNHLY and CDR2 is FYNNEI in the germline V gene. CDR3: CAGSAGRRETQYF. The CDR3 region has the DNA TGTGCCGGCAGTGCAGGAAGGCGGGAGACCCAGTACTTC.

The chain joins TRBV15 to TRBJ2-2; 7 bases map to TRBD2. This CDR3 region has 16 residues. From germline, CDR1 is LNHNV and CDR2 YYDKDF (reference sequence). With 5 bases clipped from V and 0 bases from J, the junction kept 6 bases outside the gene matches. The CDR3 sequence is CATSPVGGTNTGELFF. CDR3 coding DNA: TGTGCCACCAGCCCTGTCGGGGGGACGAACACCGGGGAGCTGTTTTTT.

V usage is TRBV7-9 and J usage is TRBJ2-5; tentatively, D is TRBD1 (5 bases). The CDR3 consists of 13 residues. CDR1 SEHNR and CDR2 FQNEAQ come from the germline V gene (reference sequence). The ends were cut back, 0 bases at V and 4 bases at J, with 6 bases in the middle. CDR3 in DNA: TGTGCCAGCAGCTTAGCGCAGGGAGAGACCCAGTACTTC. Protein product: CASSLAQGETQYF.